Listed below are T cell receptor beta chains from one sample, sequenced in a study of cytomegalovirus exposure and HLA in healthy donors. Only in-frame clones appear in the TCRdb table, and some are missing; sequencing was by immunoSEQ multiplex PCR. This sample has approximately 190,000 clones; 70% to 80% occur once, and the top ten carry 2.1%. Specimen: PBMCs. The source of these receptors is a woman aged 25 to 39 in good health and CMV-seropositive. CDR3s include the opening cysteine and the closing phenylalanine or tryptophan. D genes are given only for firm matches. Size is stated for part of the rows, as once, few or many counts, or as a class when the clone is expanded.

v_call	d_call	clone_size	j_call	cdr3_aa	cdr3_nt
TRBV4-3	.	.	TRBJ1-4	CASSQSARESDKLFF	TGCGCCAGCAGCCAATCGGCGAGGGAATCGGATAAACTGTTTTTT
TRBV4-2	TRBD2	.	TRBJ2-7	CASSQESPPSGIMNEQYF	TGTGCCAGCAGCCAAGAAAGCCCTCCTAGCGGAATCATGAACGAGCAGTACTTC
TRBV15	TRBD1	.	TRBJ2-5	CATSRGPGQQETQYF	TGTGCCACCAGCAGAGGACCGGGACAGCAAGAGACCCAGTACTTC
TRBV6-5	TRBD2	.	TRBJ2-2	CASRIAGGPPGELFF	TGTGCCAGCAGGATAGCGGGGGGGCCACCCGGGGAGCTGTTTTTT
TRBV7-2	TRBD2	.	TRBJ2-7	CASSLALAGGTYEQYF	TGTGCCAGCAGCTTAGCGTTAGCGGGGGGAACCTACGAGCAGTACTTC
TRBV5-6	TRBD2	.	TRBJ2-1	CASSWAWTSGYNEQFF	TGTGCCAGCAGCTGGGCGTGGACTAGCGGATACAATGAGCAGTTCTTC
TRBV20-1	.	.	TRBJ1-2	CSARVFLGYTF	TGCAGTGCTAGAGTTTTCCTTGGCTACACCTTC
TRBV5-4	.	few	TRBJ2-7	CASSLGTNTYEQYF	TGTGCCAGCAGCTTGGGGACAAACACCTACGAGCAGTACTTC
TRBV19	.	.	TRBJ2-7	CASSIVPSYEQYF	TGTGCCAGTAGTATAGTCCCCAGTTACGAGCAGTACTTC
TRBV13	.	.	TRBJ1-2	CASSSRSANYGYTF	TGTGCCAGCAGCTCCCGGAGTGCTAACTATGGCTACACCTTC
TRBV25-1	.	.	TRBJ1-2	CASSDPRGYGYTF	TGTGCCAGCAGTGACCCCCGCGGCTATGGCTACACCTTC
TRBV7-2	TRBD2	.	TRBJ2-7	CASSLGASGYEQYF	TGTGCCAGCAGCTTAGGGGCTAGCGGCTACGAGCAGTACTTC
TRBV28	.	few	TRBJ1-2	CASSLWGAYGYTF	TGTGCCAGCAGTTTATGGGGGGCTTACGGCTACACCTTC
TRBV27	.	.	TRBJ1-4	CASTKSFNEKLFF	TGTGCCAGCACTAAAAGCTTTAATGAAAAACTGTTTTTT
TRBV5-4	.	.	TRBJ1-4	CASSFTGSNEKLFF	TGTGCCAGCAGCTTCACAGGGTCTAATGAAAAACTGTTTTTT
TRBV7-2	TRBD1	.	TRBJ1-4	CASSRTGGGEKLFF	TGTGCCAGCAGCCGAACAGGGGGCGGCGAAAAACTGTTTTTT
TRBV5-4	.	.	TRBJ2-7	CASSLGARTTRGEQYF	TGTGCCAGCAGCTTGGGAGCGCGGACGACCCGGGGGGAGCAGTACTTC
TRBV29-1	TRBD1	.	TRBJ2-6	CSVRQGAGANVLTF	TGCAGCGTTCGGCAGGGGGCCGGGGCCAACGTCCTGACTTTC
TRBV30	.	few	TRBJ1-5	CAWSRVRPRNQPQHF	TGTGCCTGGAGTCGCGTGCGGCCTCGCAATCAGCCCCAGCATTTT
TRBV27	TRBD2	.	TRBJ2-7	CASSLTSGSSYEQYF	TGTGCCAGCAGTTTAACTAGCGGAAGCTCCTACGAGCAGTACTTC
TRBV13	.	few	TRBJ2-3	CASSLKRGDTQYF	TGTGCCAGCAGCTTAAAAAGGGGCGATACGCAGTATTTT
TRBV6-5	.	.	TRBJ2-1	CASSSGLPNEQFF	TGTGCCAGCAGTTCGGGACTGCCGAATGAGCAGTTCTTC
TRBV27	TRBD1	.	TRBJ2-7	CASSLYPKMTPGQGYEQYF	TGTGCCAGCAGTTTATATCCGAAGATGACCCCGGGACAGGGCTACGAGCAGTACTTC
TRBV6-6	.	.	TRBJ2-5	CASSQGTAVETQYF	TGTGCCAGCAGTCAGGGGACGGCAGTAGAGACCCAGTACTTC
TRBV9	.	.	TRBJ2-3	CASSALWGHHTDTQYF	TGTGCCAGCAGCGCCCTGTGGGGACACCACACAGATACGCAGTATTTT
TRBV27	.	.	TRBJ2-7	CASSSIPDRSGLEQYF	TGTGCCAGCAGTTCAATACCTGACAGGTCCGGCCTCGAGCAGTACTTC
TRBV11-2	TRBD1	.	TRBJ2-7	CASSLDSGQGFKEQYF	TGTGCCAGCAGCCTGGACTCGGGACAGGGGTTTAAGGAGCAGTACTTC
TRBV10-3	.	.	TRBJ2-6	CAINGQYSGANVLTF	TGTGCCATCAACGGACAGTACTCTGGGGCCAACGTCCTGACTTTC
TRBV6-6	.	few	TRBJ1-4	CASSRTGSNEKLFF	TGTGCCAGCAGCCGAACAGGGTCTAATGAAAAACTGTTTTTT
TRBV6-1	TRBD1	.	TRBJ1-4	CASSSPRQGREKLFF	TGTGCCAGCAGTAGCCCACGACAGGGGAGGGAAAAACTGTTTTTT
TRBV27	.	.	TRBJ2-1	CASSLSSSVYNEQFF	TGTGCCAGCAGTTTATCGTCTAGCGTCTACAATGAGCAGTTCTTC
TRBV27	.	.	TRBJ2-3	CASSLFGTDTQYF	TGTGCCAGCAGTCTGTTCGGCACAGATACGCAGTATTTT
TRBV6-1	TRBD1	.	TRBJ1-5	CASSGQGGSNQPQHF	TGTGCCAGCAGTGGACAGGGGGGTAGCAATCAGCCCCAGCATTTT
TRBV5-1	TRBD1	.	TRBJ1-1	CASSFGQGTEAFF	TGCGCCAGCAGCTTCGGACAGGGCACTGAAGCTTTCTTT
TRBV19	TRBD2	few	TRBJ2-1	CASRRKGLAVNEQFF	TGTGCCAGTAGAAGAAAGGGACTAGCAGTAAATGAGCAGTTCTTC
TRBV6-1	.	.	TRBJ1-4	CASRTAREKLFF	TGTGCCAGCAGGACCGCCAGGGAAAAACTGTTTTTT
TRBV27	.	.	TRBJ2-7	CASSIRQQYEQYF	TGTGCCAGCAGTATCCGACAGCAGTACGAGCAGTACTTC
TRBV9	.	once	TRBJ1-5	CASSVVYGDQPQHF	TGTGCCAGCAGCGTAGTTTACGGGGATCAGCCCCAGCATTTT
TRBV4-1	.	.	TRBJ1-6	CASSQDPDRLPYNSPLHF	TGCGCCAGCAGCCAAGATCCGGACAGACTCCCCTATAATTCACCCCTCCACTTT
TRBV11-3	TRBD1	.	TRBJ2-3	CASSSRGPDTQYF	TGTGCCAGCAGCTCCAGGGGGCCAGATACGCAGTATTTT
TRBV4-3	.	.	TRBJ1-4	CASSQENRRRREKLFF	TGCGCCAGCAGCCAAGAAAACCGACGGAGGAGGGAAAAACTGTTTTTT
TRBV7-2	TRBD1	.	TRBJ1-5	CASSSEGASNQPQHF	TGTGCCAGCAGCTCCGAGGGGGCAAGCAATCAGCCCCAGCATTTT